A selection of T cell receptor beta chains follows, all from one sample in a study of T cells in Graves' hyperthyroidism and ophthalmopathy. TCRdb re-called the multiplex PCR reads with MiXCR, one entry per CDR3 protein. The sample has some 740,000 distinct CDR3 sequences; 14% are singletons. What was sequenced was blood. These receptors were collected from a woman aged 18-35 years with Graves' hyperthyroidism. Each CDR3 is given with its conserved first and last residue. D genes are given only for firm matches. The listing skips clone size in some rows; elsewhere it reads once, few, many or a size class.

>many|TRBV11-2|-|TRBJ2-2
TGTGCCAGCAGGCCCCTTCGGGGTTTGAACACCGGGGAGCTGTTTTTT
CASRPLRGLNTGELFF
>few|TRBV2|-|TRBJ2-1
TGTGCCGGAGGGGTGGGAACCTACAGTGAGCAGTTCTTC
CAGGVGTYSEQFF
>many|TRBV30|-|TRBJ1-5
TGTGCCTGGAGTCGGGGAGTTCTCCAGCCCCAGCATTTT
CAWSRGVLQPQHF
>-|TRBV5-4|-|TRBJ2-7
TGTGCCAGCAGCCTGACGGGGGCGCGGTCCTACGAGCAGTACTTC
CASSLTGARSYEQYF
>many|TRBV30|-|TRBJ2-1
TGTGCCTGGAGTAAGGGAAGCTCCTACAATGAGCAGTTCTTC
CAWSKGSSYNEQFF
>-|TRBV11-3|-|TRBJ2-7
TGTGCCAGCAGCTGGGGCGTAGGACCCAACTCCTACGAGCAGTACTTC
CASSWGVGPNSYEQYF
>many|TRBV20-1|-|TRBJ2-7
TGCAGTGCTAGAGATGCTCGGGCGGGGAACTACGAGCAGTACTTC
CSARDARAGNYEQYF
>-|TRBV6-4|TRBD2|TRBJ2-1
TGTGCCAGCAGTGAATCTAGCGGGAGTCAAGGTGAGCAGTTCTTC
CASSESSGSQGEQFF
>many|TRBV2|TRBD1|TRBJ1-1
TGTGCCAGCAGTATGGGACAGTGGGACACTGAAGCTTTCTTT
CASSMGQWDTEAFF
>many|TRBV28|-|TRBJ1-1
TGTGCCAGCTTAGGGCCTTTGAACACTGAAGCTTTCTTT
CASLGPLNTEAFF
>-|TRBV15|-|TRBJ1-5
TGTGCCACCAGCAGAGGCCTTCTCAATCAGCCCCAGCATTTT
CATSRGLLNQPQHF
>few|TRBV11-2|-|TRBJ2-7
TGCGCCAGCAGCTTGGGGGGAACCGAGCAGTACTTC
CASSLGGTEQYF
>many|TRBV18|TRBD2|TRBJ2-1
TGTGCCAGCTCACCGGGAGGGCCGTTTCTCAATGAGCAGTTCTTC
CASSPGGPFLNEQFF
>few|TRBV4-1|TRBD1|TRBJ1-1
TGCGCCAGCAGCCAGGGACAGGGCAGTTCTGAAGCTTTCTTT
CASSQGQGSSEAFF
>many|TRBV15|-|TRBJ2-1
TGTGCCACCAGCAGACCCCCGGGGAGCTCCTACAATGAGCAGTTCTTC
CATSRPPGSSYNEQFF
>many|TRBV9|TRBD2|TRBJ2-1
TGTGCCAGCAGCGTAGCGGCTAGCGGGAGACGCTATGAGCAGTTCTTC
CASSVAASGRRYEQFF
>few|TRBV15|-|TRBJ1-4
TGTGCCACCAGCAGAGATCAGGGGAGCCTCCTTGGGGAGGGTGAAAAACTGTTTTTT
CATSRDQGSLLGEGEKLFF
>many|TRBV20-1|TRBD1|TRBJ2-1
TGCAGTGCTAGACCAGGGGGAGCTACCACCTACAATGAGCAGTTCTTC
CSARPGGATTYNEQFF
>-|TRBV20-1|-|TRBJ2-5
TGCAGTGCGCTACGGAGACAAGAGACCCAGTACTTC
CSALRRQETQYF
>few|TRBV13|-|TRBJ1-2
TGTGCCAGCAGCTTACGAGGATTCTATGGCTACACCTTC
CASSLRGFYGYTF
>many|TRBV6-1|TRBD1|TRBJ2-7
TGTGCCAGCACCCTCGAGGGACAGGGGGTAAAGCAGTACTTC
CASTLEGQGVKQYF
>few|TRBV2|-|TRBJ1-4
TGTGCCAGCAGTCGTACTGAAAAACTGTTTTTT
CASSRTEKLFF
>few|TRBV24-1|TRBD1|TRBJ2-7
TGTGCCACCAGTGATAGCGGACAGGGTCTCCCTTACGAGCAGTACTTC
CATSDSGQGLPYEQYF
>many|TRBV7-2|TRBD2|TRBJ2-1
TGTGCCAGCAGCTCGGGACTAGCGGGGGGCTACAATGAGCAGTTCTTC
CASSSGLAGGYNEQFF
>few|TRBV5-1|-|TRBJ2-1
TGCGCCAGCAGCTTGCTTGCCGGGACAAGTGAGCAGTTCTTC
CASSLLAGTSEQFF
>many|TRBV19|-|TRBJ1-1
TGTGCCAGTAGTATAAGTCCGGGAGGGACTGAAGCTTTCTTT
CASSISPGGTEAFF
>many|TRBV12-3/TRBV12-4|-|TRBJ2-7
TGTGCCAGCAGTGATCCCCGGGACGGCTACTACGAGCAGTACTTC
CASSDPRDGYYEQYF
>many|TRBV20-1|TRBD2|TRBJ2-7
TGCAGTGCGAAGGGACTAGCGGGAGGATTCTACGAGCAGTACTTC
CSAKGLAGGFYEQYF
>many|TRBV28|TRBD2|TRBJ2-7
TGTGCCAGCAGTTTGGGAACTAGCGGGTACAGCTACGAGCAGTACTTC
CASSLGTSGYSYEQYF
>few|TRBV19|-|TRBJ2-2
TGTGCCAGTAGTATGCAGGGCGAGAGGGCACTTACCGGGGAGCTGTTTTTT
CASSMQGERALTGELFF
>-|TRBV14|TRBD1|TRBJ2-7
TGTGCCAGCAGCCATCTAGTAGGACAGGCCTACTACGAGCAGTACTTC
CASSHLVGQAYYEQYF
>many|TRBV4-1|TRBD2|TRBJ2-1
TGCGCCAGCAGCTCATACCCGGGACTAGCGCCCTACAGTGAGCAGTTCTTC
CASSSYPGLAPYSEQFF
>-|TRBV6-2/TRBV6-3|-|TRBJ2-3
TGTGCCAGCAGTCGCAGGGGCACTAGCACAGATACGCAGTATTTT
CASSRRGTSTDTQYF
>many|TRBV30|-|TRBJ2-2
TGTGCCTGCACGAACACCGGGGAGCTGTTTTTT
CACTNTGELFF
>many|TRBV4-3|TRBD2|TRBJ2-1
TGCGCCAGCAGCAGACAAGCGGGAGGGATGTACAATGAGCAGTTCTTC
CASSRQAGGMYNEQFF
>many|TRBV6-2/TRBV6-3|TRBD2|TRBJ2-1
TGTGCCAGCAGTAGGTTAGCGGGAGGGACCAATGAGCAGTTCTTC
CASSRLAGGTNEQFF
>few|TRBV12-3/TRBV12-4|-|TRBJ1-2
TGTGCCAGCAGTTTAGACAAGGGCAAGTCGTCAGACTATGGCTACACCTTC
CASSLDKGKSSDYGYTF
>few|TRBV6-5|-|TRBJ2-7
TGTGCCAGCAGTTACTCGAAGGCGTACGAGCAGTACTTC
CASSYSKAYEQYF
>few|TRBV5-1|-|TRBJ2-2
TGCGCCAGCAGACAGGGAATTAGCGGGGAGCTGTTTTTT
CASRQGISGELFF
>-|TRBV27|-|TRBJ2-7
TGTGCCAGCAGTCTCCGCCTTGTGGGGGAGCAGTACTTC
CASSLRLVGEQYF
>few|TRBV29-1|TRBD2|TRBJ2-7
TGCAGCGCTGTGGGACTAGCGGGAGTCGCCGAGCAGTACTTC
CSAVGLAGVAEQYF
>-|TRBV5-1|TRBD2|TRBJ2-7
TGCGCCAGCACCCTCCTCAGCGGGAGAAAGTGGGAGCAGTACTTC
CASTLLSGRKWEQYF
>many|TRBV7-9|-|TRBJ2-7
TGTGCCAGCAGCTTAGCATGGTGGCATTCCTACGAGCAGTACTTC
CASSLAWWHSYEQYF
>many|TRBV7-9|-|TRBJ1-2
TGTGCCAGCAGTTTCGGACAGTTCTATGGCTACACCTTC
CASSFGQFYGYTF
>-|TRBV13|-|TRBJ1-2
TGTGCCAGCAGCTTGACTCCGACAGGACCGGATGGCTACACCTTC
CASSLTPTGPDGYTF
>-|TRBV7-9|-|TRBJ2-1
TGTGCCAGCAGCTTACAGGTTGGGGCAGAAACATACAATGAGCAGTTCTTC
CASSLQVGAETYNEQFF
>-|TRBV11-2|-|TRBJ2-2
TGTGCCAGCAGGCGGCCAGGGTTCACCGGGGAGCTGTTTTTT
CASRRPGFTGELFF
>many|TRBV2|-|TRBJ1-2
TGTGCCACTCACCTAAGTGGCTACACCTTC
CATHLSGYTF
>-|TRBV6-5|TRBD2|TRBJ2-7
TGTGCCAGCAGAGATCCTGGGACTAGCGGATCCTACGAGCAGTACTTC
CASRDPGTSGSYEQYF
>-|TRBV10-3|-|TRBJ2-1
TGTGCCATCAGTGACTTGGATGGGTGGAGACAGCCGAACAATGAGCAGTTCTTC
CAISDLDGWRQPNNEQFF